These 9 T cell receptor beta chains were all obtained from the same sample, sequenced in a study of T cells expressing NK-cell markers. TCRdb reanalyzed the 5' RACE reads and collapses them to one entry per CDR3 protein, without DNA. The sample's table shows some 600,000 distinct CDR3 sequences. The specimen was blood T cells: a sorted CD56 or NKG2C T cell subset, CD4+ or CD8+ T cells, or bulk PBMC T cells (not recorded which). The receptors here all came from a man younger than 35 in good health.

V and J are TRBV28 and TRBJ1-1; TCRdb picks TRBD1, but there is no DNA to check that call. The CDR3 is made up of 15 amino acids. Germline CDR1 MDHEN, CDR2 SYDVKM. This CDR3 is CASLGGRRLNTEAFF.

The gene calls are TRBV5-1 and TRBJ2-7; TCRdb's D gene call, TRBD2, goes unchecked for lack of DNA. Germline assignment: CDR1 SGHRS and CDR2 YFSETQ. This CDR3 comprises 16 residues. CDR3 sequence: CASSYSEGPPSYEQYF.

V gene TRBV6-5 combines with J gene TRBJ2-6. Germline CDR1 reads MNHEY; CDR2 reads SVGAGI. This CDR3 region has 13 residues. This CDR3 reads CASSYGSPIVLTF.

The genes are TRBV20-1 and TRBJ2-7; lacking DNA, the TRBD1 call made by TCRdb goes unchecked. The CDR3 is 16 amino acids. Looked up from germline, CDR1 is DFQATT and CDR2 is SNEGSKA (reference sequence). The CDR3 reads CSASPERRDSSYEQYF.

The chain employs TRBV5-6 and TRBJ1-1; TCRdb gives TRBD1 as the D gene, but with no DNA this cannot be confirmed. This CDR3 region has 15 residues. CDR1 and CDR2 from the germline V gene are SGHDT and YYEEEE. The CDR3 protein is CASSPLFGQDGQAFF.

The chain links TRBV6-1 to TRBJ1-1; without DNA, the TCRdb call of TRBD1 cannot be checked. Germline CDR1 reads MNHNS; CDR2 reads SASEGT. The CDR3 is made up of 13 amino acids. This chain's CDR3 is CASVSGGGTEAFF.

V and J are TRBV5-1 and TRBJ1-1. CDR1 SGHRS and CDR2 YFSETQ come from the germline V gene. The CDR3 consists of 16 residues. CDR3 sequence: CASSLVADLLNTEAFF.

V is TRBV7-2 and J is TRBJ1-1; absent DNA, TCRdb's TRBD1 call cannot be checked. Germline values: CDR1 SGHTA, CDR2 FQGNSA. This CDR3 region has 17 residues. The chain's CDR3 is CASSPYPGARSGTEAFF.

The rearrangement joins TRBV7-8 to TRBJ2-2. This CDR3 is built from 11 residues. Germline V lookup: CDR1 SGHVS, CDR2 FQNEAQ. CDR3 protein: CASSLNGELFF. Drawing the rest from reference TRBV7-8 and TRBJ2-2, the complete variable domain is GAGVSQSPRYKVAKRGQDVALRCDPISGHVSLFWYQQALGQGPEFLTYFQNEAQLDKSGLPSDRFFAERPEGSVSTLKIQRTQQEDSAVYLCASSLNGELFFGEGSRLTVL.